These 4 T cell receptor beta chains share one sample of origin, sequenced in a study of blood T cell repertoires in COVID-19. TCRdb keeps only in-frame clones here, not all; method: immunoSEQ multiplex PCR. Among approximately 33,000 clones, 88% were seen once, and the ten largest hold roughly 8.2%. The sequenced material came from peripheral blood. All receptors derive from a man aged 55 to 69 with COVID-19, enrolled during active disease.

This chain uses TRBV6-1 with TRBJ1-3; 10 bases match TRBD1. The CDR3 contains 16 residues. V lost 4 bases, J lost 5 bases, and 8 bases stayed unmatched. CDR1 and CDR2 from the germline V gene are MNHNS and SASEGT. CDR3 protein: CASSVGTGDRRNTIYF. The CDR3 nucleotides read TGTGCCAGCAGTGTCGGGACAGGGGACAGGAGAAACACCATATATTTT.

The chain couples TRBV6-1 to TRBJ1-3, with D hard to call. V was cut by 3 bases and J by 4 bases, with 13 bases left in between. The germline CDR1 and CDR2 sequences are MNHNS and SASEGT. The CDR3 consists of 15 residues. This CDR3 reads CASSDYSLPGNTIYF. CDR3 DNA: TGTGCCAGCAGTGATTATTCCCTCCCGGGAAACACCATATATTTT.

V is TRBV19 and J is TRBJ2-3, with TRBD1 matching over 7 bases. From germline, CDR1 is LNHDA and CDR2 SQIVND (reference sequence). This CDR3 spans 15 amino acids. Losses at the gene ends were 6 bases for V and 3 bases for J; bases not matched to a gene: 9. The CDR3 bases are TGTGCCAGTAGAACCTCAGGGGGATGGACAGATACGCAGTATTTT. Translation: CASRTSGGWTDTQYF.

The chain joins TRBV14 to TRBJ2-5, with D tentatively TRBD2 (6 bases). CDR1 is SGHDN, CDR2 FVKESK, per germline. This CDR3 is built from 15 residues. V dropped 10 bases and J dropped 5 bases, with 23 bases sitting between them. Here the CDR3 DNA reads TGTGCCACCCACGCGAGGGACTTCCTCAGTGAGACCCAGTACTTC. Its translation: CATHARDFLSETQYF.